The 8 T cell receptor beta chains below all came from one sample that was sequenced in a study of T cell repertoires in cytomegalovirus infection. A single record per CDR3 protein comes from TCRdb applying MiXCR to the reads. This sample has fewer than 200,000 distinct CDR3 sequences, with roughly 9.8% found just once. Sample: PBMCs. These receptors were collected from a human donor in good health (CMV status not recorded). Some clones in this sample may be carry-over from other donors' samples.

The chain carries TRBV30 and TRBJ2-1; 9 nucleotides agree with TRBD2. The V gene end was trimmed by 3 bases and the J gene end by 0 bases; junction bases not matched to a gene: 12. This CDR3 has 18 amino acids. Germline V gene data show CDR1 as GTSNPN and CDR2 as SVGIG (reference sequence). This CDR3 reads CAWRRLADPKSSYNEQFF. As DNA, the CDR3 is TGTGCCTGGAGGAGACTAGCGGACCCGAAAAGCTCCTACAATGAGCAGTTCTTC.

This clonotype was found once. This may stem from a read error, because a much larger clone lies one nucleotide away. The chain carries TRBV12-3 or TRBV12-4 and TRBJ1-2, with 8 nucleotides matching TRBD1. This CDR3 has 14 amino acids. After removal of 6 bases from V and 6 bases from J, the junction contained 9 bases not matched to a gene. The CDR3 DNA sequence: TGTGCCAGCAGCTATGGACAGGGCTCCCATGGCTACACCTTC. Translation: CASSYGQGSHGYTF.

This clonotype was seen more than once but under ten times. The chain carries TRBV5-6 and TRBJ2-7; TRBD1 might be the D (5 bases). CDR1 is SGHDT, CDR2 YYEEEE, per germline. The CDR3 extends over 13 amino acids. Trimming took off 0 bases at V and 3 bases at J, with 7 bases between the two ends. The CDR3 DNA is TGTGCCAGCAGCTTGGTTGACAGCTACGAGCAGTACTTC. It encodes CASSLVDSYEQYF.

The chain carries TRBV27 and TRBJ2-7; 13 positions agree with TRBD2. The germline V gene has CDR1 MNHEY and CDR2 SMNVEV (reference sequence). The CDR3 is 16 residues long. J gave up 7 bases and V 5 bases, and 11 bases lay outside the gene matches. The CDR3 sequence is CASSIGLAGVNVEQYF. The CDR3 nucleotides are TGTGCCAGCAGTATTGGACTAGCGGGAGTTAACGTGGAGCAGTACTTC.

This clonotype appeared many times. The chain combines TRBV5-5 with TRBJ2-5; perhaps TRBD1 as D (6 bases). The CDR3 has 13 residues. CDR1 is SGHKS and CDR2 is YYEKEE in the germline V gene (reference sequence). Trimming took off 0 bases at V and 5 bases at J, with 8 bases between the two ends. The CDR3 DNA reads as TGTGCCAGCAGCTTGGCGCAGGGGGAGACCCAGTACTTC. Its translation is CASSLAQGETQYF.

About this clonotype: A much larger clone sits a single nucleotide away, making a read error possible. The CDR3 DNA reads as TGTGCCAGTGGTACCGGACAGGGGAGAGTTAGCAATCAGCCCCAGCATTTT. It specifies CASGTGQGRVSNQPQHF. The J gene is TRBJ1-5, the V gene TRBV19, with TRBD1 matching over 9 bases. The CDR3 contains 17 residues. V was pared by 8 bases and J by 0 bases, with 11 bases of the junction left unmatched. The V gene's germline CDR1 is LNHDA and CDR2 SQIVND (reference sequence).

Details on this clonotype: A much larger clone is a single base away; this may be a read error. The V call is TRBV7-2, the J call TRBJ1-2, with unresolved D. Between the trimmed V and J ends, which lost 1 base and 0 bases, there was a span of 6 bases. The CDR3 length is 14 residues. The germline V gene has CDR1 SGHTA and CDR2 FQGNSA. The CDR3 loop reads CASSLGQANYGYTF. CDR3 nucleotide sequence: TGTGCCAGCAGCTTAGGGCAGGCTAACTATGGCTACACCTTC.

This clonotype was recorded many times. CDR3 loop: CASSQQGPIHLNIQYF. CDR3 DNA sequence: TGTGCCAGCAGCCAACAGGGACCCATCCACCTAAACATTCAGTACTTC. The V gene is TRBV3-1, the J gene TRBJ2-4, with D perhaps assigned TRBD1 or TRBD2 (5 bases each). This CDR3 comprises 16 residues. Germline lookup yields CDR1 LGHDT and CDR2 YNNKEL (reference sequence). V shed 2 bases and J shed 6 bases, with 17 bases lying between them. Based on the CDR3 plus reference TRBV3-1 and TRBJ2-4, the full variable domain is DTAVSQTPKYLVTQMGNDKSIKCEQNLGHDTMYWYKQDSKKFLKIMFSYNNKELIINETVPNRFSPKSPDKAHLNLHINSLELGDSAVYFCASSQQGPIHLNIQYFGAGTRLSVL.